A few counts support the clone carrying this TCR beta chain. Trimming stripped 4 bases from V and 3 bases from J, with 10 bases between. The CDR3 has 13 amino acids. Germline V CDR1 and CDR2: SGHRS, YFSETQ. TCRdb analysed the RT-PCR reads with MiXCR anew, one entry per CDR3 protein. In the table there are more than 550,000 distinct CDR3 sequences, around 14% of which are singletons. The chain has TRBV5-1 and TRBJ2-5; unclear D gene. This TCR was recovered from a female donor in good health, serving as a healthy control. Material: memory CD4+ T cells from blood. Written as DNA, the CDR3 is TGCGCCAGCAGCGCTACTTCAGAAGAGACCCAGTACTTC. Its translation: CASSATSEETQYF. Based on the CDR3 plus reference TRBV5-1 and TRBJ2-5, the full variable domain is KAGVTQTPRYLIKTRGQQVTLSCSPISGHRSVSWYQQTPGQGLQFLFEYFSETQRNKGNFPGRFSGRQFSNSRSEMNVSTLELGDSALYLCASSATSEETQYFGPGTRLLVL.